What follows is one TCR beta chain and its context. The antigen this receptor binds is unknown. The donors for the TCR repertoire analysis were approximately 11 juvenile idiopathic arthritis patients with active disease who had not reached inactive disease, of whom 3 were polyarticular and 8 were oligoarticular. The TCR-sequenced patients had a median age of around 12 years (range about 2.1-25) and median disease duration of approximately seven years (range 0.2-19.1). The samples for TCR repertoire analysis were obtained at two Italian centres. Peripheral blood mononuclear cells were isolated by Histopaque-1077 density gradient and cryopreserved in 90% FCS with about 10% DMSO. The library was produced with the immunoSEQ multiplex PCR assay. TCRbeta CDR3 sequencing was carried out by Adaptive Biotechnologies. As for the authors' bioinformatics: Repertoire similarity was assessed with the Chao-modified Jaccard index and with the median clonotype overlap from 200 random subsamples of equal sample size. Similarity analyses were performed using either productive nucleotide sequences or in silico-translated amino acid sequences. To compare repertoires, the researchers applied hierarchical clustering with single linkage as well as t-SNE, based on Chao-modified Jaccard distances. Repertoire diversity was assessed with the Renyi index over a range of alpha values after the sample sizes were normalised. TCRdb limited this immuneACCESS table to in-frame rearrangements with V and J called. A share of clones is missing; checked studies link under half to unresolved V genes, and the rest is unexplained. That table is the source of V, J and clone size, and D and trimming were worked out from the DNA. This sample's clone table shows 10,000 or so clones. Under 2.5% of the sample is taken by the ten largest.

These data originate in a study of synovial regulatory T cells in juvenile arthritis (dated by TCRdb to the mid-2010s). Broadly, across the study: Of the sequenced patients, 5 or 6 received methotrexate, one received methotrexate plus infliximab, three were therapy-naive, and one had no treatment information. The study compared TCRbeta CDR3 repertoires of blood iaTreg cells, other blood Treg cells and synovial fluid Treg cells from matched patient samples. The TCR repertoire comparisons covered Treg and Teff subsets from about a dozen JIA patients with active disease. Although effector T cell subsets in the cohort were also sequenced for comparisons, the Treg dataset on its own covers only blood and synovial fluid Treg cells. Overall results and qualifications from the work: Lower TCR diversity was observed in blood iaTreg cells than in other blood Treg cells, consistent with antigen-driven expansion. Across patients, iaTreg TCR repertoires were largely private and overlapped partially with synovial Teff repertoires and blood CPL repertoires. Synovial Treg cells shared more CDR3 sequences with iaTreg cells than with other blood Treg cells, and Chao-Jaccard similarity confirmed that synovial Treg cells were more closely related to iaTreg cells.

The clonotype was recovered from a donor aged 2 to 35 with juvenile idiopathic arthritis. Sequencing input: Treg cells from blood. The cell subset or site label of this sample denotes: remaining (HLA-DR-negative) circulating blood Treg cells.

The CDR3 protein sequence reads: CASRQTGFQSPLHF. The chain is made from TRBV11-2 and TRBJ1-6; checking the TCRdb D call of TRBD1 is not possible without DNA. CDR1 is given as SGHAT and CDR2 as FQNNGV, both from the germline V gene. The CDR3 sequence holds 14 residues, the cysteine and phenylalanine included. The DNA is unrecorded. The reference TRBV11-2 and TRBJ1-6 proteins fill in what lies around the CDR3, so the full variable domain reads EAGVAQSPRYKIIEKRQSVAFWCNPISGHATLYWYQQILGQGPKLLIQFQNNGVVDDSQLPKDRFSAERLKGVDSTLKIQPAKLEDSAVYLCASRQTGFQSPLHFGNGTRLTVT.